What follows are 26 T cell receptor beta chains derived from one specimen sequenced in a study of blood T cell repertoires in COVID-19. Repertoires were generated with immunoSEQ multiplex PCR, while TCRdb's copy carries only in-frame clones and drops some. The data hold about 190,000 clones, with more than 75% observed a single time. Sequenced: PBMCs or T cells enriched from blood (not recorded which). These receptors all stem from a woman aged 50 to 60 who had recovered from COVID-19.

The rearrangement joins TRBV30 to TRBJ1-4, with a weak D call TRBD1 (6 bases). Trimming pared 3 bases from V and 8 bases from J, leaving 19 bases between. There are 15 residues in the CDR3. CDR1 is GTSNPN, CDR2 SVGIG, per germline (reference sequence). This CDR3 reads CAWRPAGDTREKLFF. DNA of the CDR3: TGTGCCTGGAGACCGGCAGGGGATACTAGAGAAAAACTGTTTTTT.

The chain uses TRBV4-2 and TRBJ2-1; weak D call: TRBD2 (7 bases). This CDR3 contains 17 residues. The germline V gene encodes CDR1 LGHNA and CDR2 YNFKEQ. V lost 0 bases and J 4 bases, leaving 16 bases between the germline ends. The CDR3 DNA follows: TGTGCCAGCAGCCAAGAATCGGGGGCTAGCGGATACAATGAGCAGTTCTTC. Encoded protein: CASSQESGASGYNEQFF.

This clone was seen a single time. The chain recombines TRBV6-4 with TRBJ1-5, with D hard to call. V was trimmed by 5 bases and J by 4 bases, leaving 9 bases between them. The CDR3 sequence is 13 residues long. CDR1 is MRHNA, CDR2 SNTAGT, per germline. CDR3 loop: CASSKEQNQPQHF. The CDR3, as DNA: TGTGCCAGCAGTAAAGAACAAAATCAGCCCCAGCATTTT.

This chain joins TRBV28 and TRBJ2-3; 9 bases map to TRBD2. V shed 6 bases and J 3 bases; nucleotides not matched to a gene: 7. This CDR3 contains 15 residues. Germline CDR1 and CDR2: MDHEN and SYDVKM. The CDR3 DNA reads as TGTGCCAGCAGCCCGGGACTAGCTGGTACAGATACGCAGTATTTT. This translates into CASSPGLAGTDTQYF.

This chain connects TRBV4-1 to TRBJ1-1; D remains ambiguous. Trimming left V 4 bases short and J 1 base short, with 10 bases between. CDR1 and CDR2 from the germline V gene are MGHRA and YSYEKL. The CDR3 has 14 residues. The CDR3 is CASSLLSGNTEAFF. The CDR3 DNA follows: TGCGCCAGCAGCCTTTTGTCGGGGAACACTGAAGCTTTCTTT.

This clone was recorded only once. This rearrangement joins TRBV18 to TRBJ2-7; a possible D gene is TRBD1 (6 bases). CDR3 length: 13 residues. The germline CDR1 and CDR2 sequences are KGHSH and LQKENI. Trimming stripped 6 bases from V and 5 bases from J, with 14 bases between. The CDR3 sequence: CASSRQDGNEQYF. CDR3 sequence (DNA): TGTGCCAGCTCTCGACAGGACGGGAACGAGCAGTACTTC.

The CDR3 DNA reads as TGTGCCACCAGTGAGGTGGACAGGCGCACCGGGGAGCTGTTTTTT. Protein sequence: CATSEVDRRTGELFF. This chain joins TRBV24-1 and TRBJ2-2; the match to TRBD1 covers 7 bases. Per germline, CDR1 KGHDR and CDR2 SFDVKD. V was clipped by 4 bases and J by 4 bases; unmatched bases: 5. The CDR3 covers 15 residues.

This clone was seen a single time. Within the sample, other DNA sequences also encode this same CDR3. This chain links TRBV24-1 with TRBJ1-2; maybe TRBD1 (6 bases). Deletions cut 5 bases from V and 1 base from J, with 7 bases between. This CDR3 has 13 residues. Looked up from germline, CDR1 is KGHDR and CDR2 is SFDVKD. CDR3 sequence (DNA): TGTGCCACCAGTGTGGACAGTAACTATGGCTACACCTTC. Protein product: CATSVDSNYGYTF.

The V call is TRBV6-1, the J call TRBJ2-4; TRBD2 might be the D (5 bases). The CDR3 has 16 amino acids. Germline V gene data show CDR1 as MNHNS and CDR2 as SASEGT. V shed 0 bases and J shed 2 bases, with 11 bases lying between them. CDR3 sequence (DNA): TGTGCCAGCAGTGAAGCGCGTAGCGTAACCAAAAACATTCAGTACTTC. Amino acid sequence: CASSEARSVTKNIQYF.

The rearrangement links TRBV19 to TRBJ1-5; D ambiguous. The V and J ends lost 7 bases and 4 bases respectively, with 11 bases between them. The CDR3 loop spans 13 amino acids. Germline CDR1 is LNHDA and CDR2 is SQIVND (reference sequence). The CDR3 spells CASKLGSNQPQHF. CDR3 DNA sequence: TGTGCCAGTAAACTAGGCTCGAATCAGCCCCAGCATTTT.

The chain couples TRBV19 to TRBJ2-1; 16 bases map to TRBD2. Germline V gene data show CDR1 as LNHDA and CDR2 as SQIVND (reference sequence). The CDR3 has 19 residues. V gave up 4 bases and J gave up 3 bases; unmatched junction bases: 9. The CDR3 DNA sequence: TGTGCCAGTAGTAAAGCCGGGACTAGCGGGAGGGTTGTCTACAATGAGCAGTTCTTC. Protein sequence: CASSKAGTSGRVVYNEQFF. The full variable domain, its missing parts supplied by reference TRBV19 and TRBJ2-1, is DGGITQSPKYLFRKEGQNVTLSCEQNLNHDAMYWYRQDPGQGLRLIYYSQIVNDFQKGDIAEGYSVSREKKESFPLTVTSAQKNPTAFYLCASSKAGTSGRVVYNEQFFGPGTRLTVL.

There are a few counts of this clone. The identical CDR3 is also encoded by other nucleotide sequences in the sample. The rearrangement links TRBV27 to TRBJ2-1; TRBD2 matches 13 bases. V was pared by 5 bases and J by 7 bases, with 5 bases of the junction left unmatched. Germline loops: CDR1 MNHEY, CDR2 SMNVEV (reference sequence). The length of the CDR3 is 15 residues. CDR3: CASSLTSGRRNEQFF. The CDR3 region has the DNA TGTGCCAGCAGTCTGACTAGCGGGAGGCGGAATGAGCAGTTCTTC.

The chain recombines TRBV7-3 with TRBJ2-3, with TRBD2 as a possible D gene (5 bases). Trimming took 5 bases from V and 3 from J, leaving 6 bases between them. Germline V gene data show CDR1 as SGHTA and CDR2 as FQGTGA. This CDR3 has 12 residues. CDR3 bases: TGTGCCAGCAGCAGAGGGACAGATACGCAGTATTTT. Translating gives CASSRGTDTQYF.

This chain connects TRBV5-4 to TRBJ1-2, with TRBD1 matching 11 bases. CDR3 length: 13 amino acids. V shed 4 bases, J shed 7 bases, and the junction held 3 bases outside the gene matches. Germline V gene sequence: CDR1 SGHNT, CDR2 YYREEE (reference sequence). The CDR3 spells CASSAGTGGGYTF. The CDR3 region has the DNA TGTGCCAGCAGCGCCGGGACAGGGGGTGGCTACACCTTC.

The J gene is TRBJ2-7, the V gene TRBV4-2; 7 bases agree with TRBD1. Trimming cost V 1 base and J 7 bases; bases outside gene matches: 10. CDR3 length: 15 residues. Looked up from germline, CDR1 is LGHNA and CDR2 is YNFKEQ. CDR3 residues: CASSQGQGYPLEQYF. The DNA of the CDR3 is TGTGCCAGCAGCCAAGGACAGGGTTACCCTTTAGAGCAGTACTTC.

The chain combines TRBV5-6 with TRBJ2-1, with D hard to call. Between the trimmed V and J ends, which lost 0 bases and 5 bases, there was a span of 9 bases. This CDR3 has 14 amino acids. Germline V gives CDR1 SGHDT, CDR2 YYEEEE. The CDR3, as DNA: TGTGCCAGCAGCTTGGGTCGGGTGGACAATGAGCAGTTCTTC. Translated: CASSLGRVDNEQFF.

CDR3 residues: CASSQRSREGYGYTF. CDR3 nucleotides: TGCGCCAGCAGCCAGAGGTCCAGGGAGGGATATGGCTACACCTTC. The chain employs TRBV4-3 and TRBJ1-2, with a weak D call TRBD1 (5 bases). From germline, CDR1 is LGHNA and CDR2 YSLEER. The V and J ends lost 3 bases and 5 bases respectively, with 16 bases between them. CDR3 size: 15 residues.

The chain uses TRBV7-2 and TRBJ1-1; D is possibly TRBD1 (6 bases). The V gene's germline CDR1 is SGHTA and CDR2 FQGNSA. The germline V and J ends were trimmed by 2 bases and 5 bases, with 15 bases remaining between them. This CDR3 is built from 15 residues. CDR3 DNA sequence: TGTGCCAGCAGCTTACGTGAAGGGGGTAGGACTGAAGCTTTCTTT. It encodes CASSLREGGRTEAFF. Full variable domain (missing parts from reference TRBV7-2 and TRBJ1-1): GAGVSQSPSNKVTEKGKDVELRCDPISGHTALYWYRQSLGQGLEFLIYFQGNSAPDKSGLPSDRFSAERTGGSVSTLTIQRTQQEDSAVYLCASSLREGGRTEAFFGQGTRLTVV.

V usage is TRBV27 and J usage is TRBJ2-2; D not certain. Trimming stripped 4 bases from V and 0 bases from J, with 3 bases between. The germline gives CDR1 MNHEY, CDR2 SMNVEV (reference sequence). This CDR3 has 13 amino acids. The CDR3 sequence is CASSSTNTGELFF. CDR3 DNA sequence: TGTGCCAGCAGTTCCACGAACACCGGGGAGCTGTTTTTT.

V gene TRBV6-1 combines with J gene TRBJ1-2; unclear D gene. V was clipped by 1 base and J by 7 bases, with 13 bases between them. CDR1 is MNHNS and CDR2 is SASEGT in the germline V gene. The length of the CDR3 is 14 residues. CDR3 sequence: CASSEGGGAGGYTF. CDR3 sequence (DNA): TGTGCCAGCAGTGAAGGGGGAGGCGCCGGTGGCTACACCTTC.

This clone was observed a single time. The CDR3: CASSSSGTGGTVGKLFF. The CDR3 DNA sequence: TGTGCCAGCAGCTCCTCCGGGACAGGGGGCACGGTTGGGAAACTGTTTTTT. The gene calls are TRBV7-8 and TRBJ1-4; TRBD1 matches 12 bases. CDR3 size: 17 residues. J gave up 11 bases and V 4 bases, and 14 bases lay outside the gene matches. Germline V lookup: CDR1 SGHVS, CDR2 FQNEAQ.

The V gene is TRBV3-1 (or the pseudogene TRBV3-2), the J gene TRBJ1-2; D gene unclear. The length of the CDR3 is 12 residues. The germline gives CDR1 LGHDT, CDR2 YNNKEL (reference sequence). Trimming removed 5 bases from V and 6 bases from J, with 10 bases in between. The CDR3 DNA reads as TGTGCCAGCAGCTACGACACTCATGGCTACACCTTC. Amino acids: CASSYDTHGYTF.

The CDR3 DNA is TGTGCCAGCAGCTTAGGTAGCGGGAACACCGGGGAGCTGTTTTTT. Translation: CASSLGSGNTGELFF. J is TRBJ2-2 and V is TRBV7-2; tentatively, D is TRBD2 (6 bases). CDR3 length: 15 residues. Germline V gives CDR1 SGHTA, CDR2 FQGNSA. V lost 1 base and J 1 base, leaving 7 bases between the germline ends.

V is TRBV28 and J is TRBJ1-1; maybe TRBD1 (5 bases). V was cut by 6 bases and J by 1 base, with 12 bases left in between. This CDR3 region has 14 residues. CDR1 and CDR2 (germline): MDHEN, SYDVKM. In DNA, the CDR3 is TGTGCCAGCAGCCCACAGGTTAGGAACACTGAAGCTTTCTTT. Translating it yields CASSPQVRNTEAFF.

This rearrangement joins TRBV27 to TRBJ1-1; 10 bases are shared with TRBD1. V lost 6 bases and J lost 5; bases outside the gene matches: 6. The CDR3 has 14 residues. CDR1 and CDR2 (germline): MNHEY, SMNVEV (reference sequence). CDR3 loop: CASSWDRGGTEAFF. The CDR3 region has the DNA TGTGCCAGCAGCTGGGACAGGGGAGGAACTGAAGCTTTCTTT.

The CDR3 spells CAWSVATGYGYTF. The CDR3 DNA follows: TGTGCCTGGAGTGTAGCGACAGGCTATGGCTACACCTTC. The chain links TRBV30 to TRBJ1-2; a weak D match, TRBD1 (6 bases). CDR1 is GTSNPN and CDR2 is SVGIG in the germline V gene (reference sequence). The CDR3 loop spans 13 amino acids. V was pared by 0 bases and J by 4 bases, with 9 bases between.